A single sample gave rise to the 17 T cell receptor beta chains below, sequenced in a study of blood T cells in healthy people across ages. Using a J-beta primer mix together with a sample-barcoded 5' primer, a second PCR was run for roughly 6 to 11 cycles. TCRdb redid the calling of the 5' RACE reads with MiXCR, one entry per CDR3 protein. The data hold roughly 1.6 million distinct CDR3 sequences, with approximately 32% observed a single time. Sequenced sample: blood. Receptor source: a woman aged 30 to 39 in good health.

This clonotype came up a few times. V gene TRBV20-1 combines with J gene TRBJ1-2, with no clear D. In germline, CDR1 is DFQATT, CDR2 SNEGSKA (reference sequence). The CDR3 totals 11 residues. V gave up 5 bases and J gave up 1 base, with 5 bases separating them. The CDR3 spells CSAEHNYGYTF. The CDR3 DNA is TGCAGTGCTGAGCATAACTATGGCTACACCTTC.

The V and J genes are TRBV20-1 and TRBJ2-1; TRBD1 is a possible D gene (8 bases). This CDR3 has 18 amino acids. Trimming pared 5 bases from V and 1 base from J, leaving 24 bases between. Looked up from germline, CDR1 is DFQATT and CDR2 is SNEGSKA (reference sequence). As DNA, the CDR3 is TGCAGTGCTCCCCCGGGCAGGGGGCGAGCGGGGTCCTACAATGAGCAGTTCTTC. This sequence encodes CSAPPGRGRAGSYNEQFF.

The rearrangement uses TRBV5-1 and TRBJ2-5; no clear D. CDR3 length: 15 amino acids. V was cut by 2 bases and J by 3 bases, with 14 bases left in between. Germline CDR1 is SGHRS and CDR2 is YFSETQ. This CDR3 is CASSFEGFWEETQYF. As DNA, the CDR3 is TGCGCCAGCAGCTTTGAAGGTTTTTGGGAAGAGACCCAGTACTTC. The variable domain in full, with the rest retrieved from reference TRBV5-1 and TRBJ2-5, is KAGVTQTPRYLIKTRGQQVTLSCSPISGHRSVSWYQQTPGQGLQFLFEYFSETQRNKGNFPGRFSGRQFSNSRSEMNVSTLELGDSALYLCASSFEGFWEETQYFGPGTRLLVL.

This clonotype was seen more than once but under ten times. V is TRBV7-6 and J is TRBJ1-1, with D possibly matching TRBD1 (6 bases). Germline V gene lookup returns CDR1 SGHVS and CDR2 FNYEAQ. Trimming removed 5 bases from V and 3 bases from J, with 13 bases in between. This CDR3 has 14 amino acids. This CDR3 is CASSPPGVYTEAFF. CDR3 DNA: TGTGCCAGCAGCCCCCCAGGGGTATACACTGAAGCTTTCTTT.

Only one count was recorded for this clonotype. The genes are TRBV30 and TRBJ2-3, with TRBD1 identical over 7 bases. CDR3 length: 18 amino acids. The germline gives CDR1 GTSNPN, CDR2 SVGIG (reference sequence). V was pared by 2 bases and J by 1 base, with 15 bases of the junction left unmatched. For the CDR3, the DNA is TGTGCCTGGAGTCGAGACATACAGACAGGGAGCCGCACAGATACGCAGTATTTT. Translation gives CAWSRDIQTGSRTDTQYF.

This sequence joins TRBV11-2 and TRBJ2-3; the match to TRBD1 covers 8 bases. The CDR3 covers 15 residues. V lost 0 bases, J lost 4 bases, and 3 bases stayed unmatched. Germline V gives CDR1 SGHAT, CDR2 FQNNGV. CDR3 bases: TGTGCCAGCAGCTTAGAGGGCAGGGGGCCAGATACGCAGTATTTT. Amino acids: CASSLEGRGPDTQYF.

This clonotype has a handful of counts. This chain joins TRBV11-2 and TRBJ2-3, with 7 bases identical to TRBD2. V shed 5 bases and J 4 bases; nucleotides not matched to a gene: 9. Per the germline V gene, CDR1 is SGHAT and CDR2 is FQNNGV. The CDR3 is 15 residues long. CDR3: CASSHPGGGSDTQYF. The CDR3 DNA is TGTGCCAGCAGCCACCCGGGGGGAGGGTCAGATACGCAGTATTTT.

At least ten counts were recorded for this clonotype. The rearrangement uses TRBV7-8 and TRBJ2-3; possible D gene TRBD2, 6 bases. Trimming shortened V by 5 bases and J by 3 bases, and 24 bases separated the two germline ends. There are 18 residues in the CDR3. CDR1 and CDR2 from the germline V gene are SGHVS and FQNEAQ. The chain's CDR3 is CASSPRGGVSGDTDTQYF. The CDR3, as DNA: TGTGCCAGCAGCCCAAGAGGAGGAGTTTCGGGGGATACAGATACGCAGTATTTT.

As concerns this clonotype: The junction departs from the called germline gene at one end, perhaps through a read error. The CDR3 region has the DNA TGTGCCAGCAGCGTAGATGGGGCTGGGGCCAACGTCCTGGCTTTC. Its translation is CASSVDGAGANVLAF. The J gene is TRBJ2-6, the V gene TRBV9, with a tentative D call TRBD1 (5 bases). CDR1 and CDR2 from the germline V gene are SGDLS and YYNGEE. This CDR3 region has 15 residues.

V and J are TRBV11-1 and TRBJ1-2; D not certain. The V end was cut by 3 bases, the J end by 6 bases, with 14 bases between. CDR1 is SGHAT, CDR2 FQDESV, per germline (reference sequence). The CDR3 contains 14 residues. The CDR3 loop reads CASSFRPRTDGYTF. The CDR3 nucleotides read TGTGCCAGCAGCTTCCGGCCCAGGACGGATGGCTACACCTTC. The full variable domain, in which reference TRBV11-1 and TRBJ1-2 provide the parts outside the CDR3, is EAEVAQSPRYKITEKSQAVAFWCDPISGHATLYWYRQILGQGPELLVQFQDESVVDDSQLPKDRFSAERLKGVDSTLKIQPAELGDSAMYLCASSFRPRTDGYTFGSGTRLTVV.

Concerning this clonotype: This may stem from a read error, because a much larger clone lies one nucleotide away. CDR3 sequence (DNA): TGCAGTGCTAGAGGGACAGAGGGACAGGCGCAGTACTTC. It specifies CSARGTEGQAQYF. The J gene is TRBJ2-7, the V gene TRBV20-1, with 8 nucleotides matching TRBD1. This CDR3 region has 13 residues. The junction had 8 bases not matched to a gene; V was cut back by 1 base and J by 9 bases. Germline CDR1 is DFQATT and CDR2 is SNEGSKA (reference sequence).

V and J are TRBV7-2 and TRBJ1-2; D gene ambiguous. Between the trimmed V and J ends, which lost 0 bases and 3 bases, there was a span of 8 bases. CDR3 length equals 14 residues. Germline lookup yields CDR1 SGHTA and CDR2 FQGNSA. The CDR3 DNA reads as TGTGCCAGCAGCTTAGCGCTCAGCTACTATGGCTACACCTTC. Translation gives CASSLALSYYGYTF.

The V gene is TRBV11-2, the J gene TRBJ2-1; 16 bases align to TRBD2. This CDR3 spans 19 amino acids. The germline V gene encodes CDR1 SGHAT and CDR2 FQNNGV. Trimming at V came to 5 bases and at J to 7 bases, leaving 14 bases not matched to a gene. The CDR3 DNA reads TGTGCCAGCAGCAGAAGGGCTGGGACTAGCGGGGGGGCAGGAAATGAGCAGTTCTTC. It encodes CASSRRAGTSGGAGNEQFF.

This clonotype was picked up a small number of times. This chain links TRBV28 with TRBJ2-3, with a possible D match to TRBD2 (5 bases). Trimming cost V 4 bases and J 1 base, with 18 bases left between them. The CDR3 loop spans 17 amino acids. Germline CDR1 MDHEN, CDR2 SYDVKM. Here the CDR3 reads CASSSGMVGFGTDTQYF. The CDR3 nucleotides are TGTGCCAGCAGTTCCGGGATGGTCGGGTTTGGCACAGATACGCAGTATTTT.

This chain joins TRBV28 and TRBJ2-4; D gene ambiguous. Germline values: CDR1 MDHEN, CDR2 SYDVKM. Between the trimmed V and J ends, which lost 6 bases and 1 base, there was a span of 10 bases. The length of the CDR3 is 14 residues. The CDR3, as DNA: TGTGCCAGCAGCTCTGGGTGGGCCAAAAACATTCAGTACTTC. Translated: CASSSGWAKNIQYF.

This chain links TRBV12-3 or TRBV12-4 with TRBJ2-5; D perhaps matches TRBD2 (7 bases). This CDR3 has 14 residues. The V and J ends lost 7 bases and 1 base respectively, with 13 bases between them. The CDR3 reads CASTDGGPQETQYF. CDR3 coding DNA: TGTGCCAGCACCGACGGGGGGCCCCAAGAGACCCAGTACTTC.

V gene TRBV5-1 combines with J gene TRBJ2-2, with D possibly TRBD2 on 5 matching bases. CDR1 is SGHRS and CDR2 is YFSETQ in the germline V gene. V was cut by 0 bases and J by 5 bases, with 20 bases left in between. The length of the CDR3 is 18 residues. CDR3 loop: CASSLELRLSPTTGELFF. The CDR3 DNA is TGCGCCAGCAGCTTGGAGTTGAGACTATCCCCTACGACCGGGGAGCTGTTTTTT. Drawing the rest from reference TRBV5-1 and TRBJ2-2, the complete variable domain is KAGVTQTPRYLIKTRGQQVTLSCSPISGHRSVSWYQQTPGQGLQFLFEYFSETQRNKGNFPGRFSGRQFSNSRSEMNVSTLELGDSALYLCASSLELRLSPTTGELFFGEGSRLTVL.